The 22 T cell receptor beta chains below were found in one sample sequenced in a study of cytomegalovirus exposure and HLA in healthy donors. Here immunoSEQ multiplex PCR was the method, and the copy in TCRdb shows in-frame clones only, minus some. The sample has about 330,000 clones, about nine tenths seen once. The sample consisted of PBMCs. The receptors derive from a woman younger than 35 in good health and CMV-seronegative.

The rearrangement joins TRBV10-2 to TRBJ2-7; TRBD1 aligns across 7 bases. Losses at the gene ends were 9 bases for V and 7 bases for J; bases not matched to a gene: 9. The germline V gene encodes CDR1 WSHSY and CDR2 SAAADI. The CDR3 has 12 residues. The CDR3 coding sequence is TGCGCCAGTACGTCAGGGGGACGGGAGCAGTACTTC. It is translated as CASTSGGREQYF.

The chain links TRBV2 to TRBJ1-1; possible D gene TRBD1, 5 bases. The CDR3 extends over 14 amino acids. V shed 2 bases and J shed 3 bases, with 10 bases lying between them. CDR1 SNHLY and CDR2 FYNNEI come from the germline V gene. This CDR3 reads CASSEWGQDTEAFF. The CDR3 coding sequence is TGTGCCAGCAGTGAATGGGGCCAGGACACTGAAGCTTTCTTT.

V usage is TRBV4-1 and J usage is TRBJ2-2; TRBD2 matches 11 bases. Per the germline V gene, CDR1 is MGHRA and CDR2 is YSYEKL. The CDR3 has 18 residues. Trimming removed 2 bases from V and 3 bases from J; junction bases left unmatched: 8. This chain's CDR3 is CASSQSRLAGGDTGELFF. The CDR3 DNA sequence: TGCGCCAGCAGCCAATCCCGGCTAGCGGGAGGTGACACCGGGGAGCTGTTTTTT.

The CDR3: CASSGQSPFYEQYF. For the CDR3, the DNA is TGTGCCAGCAGTGGACAGTCACCCTTCTACGAGCAGTACTTC. The chain couples TRBV2 to TRBJ2-7; perhaps TRBD1 as D (5 bases). The V gene lost 4 bases and the J gene lost 3 bases, with 13 bases spanning the gap. Germline V gene lookup returns CDR1 SNHLY and CDR2 FYNNEI. The CDR3 runs 14 residues.

The V and J genes are TRBV6-1 and TRBJ1-2, with 8 positions matching TRBD1. V shed 3 bases and J 4 bases; nucleotides not matched to a gene: 7. CDR3 length: 15 residues. Germline CDR1 MNHNS, CDR2 SASEGT. The CDR3, as DNA: TGTGCCAGCAGTGACCCCGGGACAGGCGGCTATGGCTACACCTTC. Amino acid sequence: CASSDPGTGGYGYTF.

The chain's CDR3 is CASSLYPRDRGNPWNTEAFF. Written as DNA, the CDR3 is TGTGCCAGCAGTTTATACCCCCGGGACAGGGGAAACCCTTGGAACACTGAAGCTTTCTTT. V is TRBV27 and J is TRBJ1-1; TRBD1 aligns across 10 bases. V gave up 1 base and J gave up 1 base; unmatched junction bases: 15. CDR3 size: 20 residues. Looked up from germline, CDR1 is MNHEY and CDR2 is SMNVEV (reference sequence).

The chain has TRBV15 and TRBJ2-1; D might be TRBD2 (5 bases). Germline values: CDR1 LNHNV, CDR2 YYDKDF (reference sequence). V lost 5 bases, J lost 2 bases, and 7 bases lay in between. CDR3 size: 13 residues. CDR3 loop: CATSPGTYNEQFF. CDR3 bases: TGTGCCACCAGCCCGGGGACCTACAATGAGCAGTTCTTC.

This chain uses TRBV5-1 with TRBJ2-5; a possible D gene is TRBD1 (5 bases). The CDR3 consists of 15 residues. V shed 2 bases and J shed 1 base, with 12 bases lying between them. The V gene's germline CDR1 is SGHRS and CDR2 YFSETQ. The CDR3 protein is CASSFQGRVQETQYF. The CDR3, as DNA: TGCGCCAGCAGCTTCCAGGGAAGAGTCCAAGAGACCCAGTACTTC.

About this clone: Relative to the germline gene, one junction end is altered; a read error may explain this. The chain links TRBV9 to TRBJ2-2, with 12 nucleotides matching TRBD2. CDR1 and CDR2 (germline): SGDLS, YYNGEE. The CDR3 loop spans 17 amino acids. This CDR3 is CASSVSSGRANAGELFF. CDR3 nucleotide sequence: TGTGCCAGCAGCGTTTCTAGCGGGAGGGCGAACGCCGGGGAGCTGTTTTTT.

Comment on this clone: Other DNA sequences in the same sample also yield this CDR3. The chain recombines TRBV27 with TRBJ1-5; TRBD1 agrees at 7 bases. The CDR3 has 14 amino acids. V lost 2 bases, J lost 3 bases, and 1 base stayed unmatched. Germline V gives CDR1 MNHEY, CDR2 SMNVEV (reference sequence). The CDR3 loop reads CASSLTGVNQPQHF. The CDR3 DNA sequence: TGTGCCAGCAGTTTAACAGGGGTCAATCAGCCCCAGCATTTT.

The CDR3 DNA is TGTGCCAGCAGCCTACGGGGGGACGAGCAGTACTTC. Its protein is CASSLRGDEQYF. The chain is built from TRBV6-6 and TRBJ2-7; 7 nucleotides match TRBD2. J was trimmed by 5 bases and V by 6 bases; bases with no gene match: 4. CDR1 and CDR2 (germline): MNHNY, SVGAGI (reference sequence). The CDR3 consists of 12 residues.

This clone occurred a few times. The J gene is TRBJ2-7, the V gene TRBV29-1; no firm D call. The CDR3 totals 11 residues. Between the trimmed V and J ends, which lost 6 bases and 3 bases, there was a span of 9 bases. Germline loops: CDR1 SQVTM, CDR2 ANQGSEA. The CDR3: CSVSPGYEQYF. In nucleotides, the CDR3 is TGCAGCGTGAGCCCTGGCTACGAGCAGTACTTC.

Only one count was recorded for this clone. V is TRBV19 and J is TRBJ2-3, with D possibly matching TRBD2 (6 bases). Trimming left V 6 bases short and J 3 bases short, with 16 bases between. CDR1 LNHDA and CDR2 SQIVND come from the germline V gene (reference sequence). The CDR3 is 15 residues long. CDR3 loop: CASRPMVGGTDTQYF. CDR3 nucleotide sequence: TGTGCCAGTAGGCCCATGGTGGGAGGTACAGATACGCAGTATTTT.

This chain connects TRBV4-2 to TRBJ2-1; 9 positions match TRBD2. The junction had 2 bases not matched to a gene; V was cut back by 8 bases and J by 3 bases. CDR1 and CDR2 from the germline V gene are LGHNA and YNFKEQ. The CDR3 has 13 residues. The DNA of the CDR3 is TGTGCCAGCGCGCGGGAGGGCTACAATGAGCAGTTCTTC. Translation: CASAREGYNEQFF.

V is TRBV4-1 and J is TRBJ2-7; 9 bases map to TRBD2. The CDR3 contains 18 residues. CDR1 MGHRA and CDR2 YSYEKL come from the germline V gene. Losses at the gene ends were 0 bases for V and 2 bases for J; bases not matched to a gene: 11. CDR3 coding DNA: TGCGCCAGCAGCCAAGAAGGGTTAGCGGGAGCTCACCCCTACGAGCAGTACTTC. This gives the protein CASSQEGLAGAHPYEQYF.

The chain carries TRBV25-1 and TRBJ1-1; 7 nucleotides agree with TRBD1. With 4 bases clipped from V and 4 bases from J, the junction kept 6 bases outside the gene matches. Germline-derived CDR1 and CDR2 are MGHDK and SYGVNS. The CDR3 runs to 14 residues. CDR3 DNA sequence: TGTGCCAGCAGTGGCCAGGGGGTAGCCACTGAAGCTTTCTTT. It codes for CASSGQGVATEAFF.

The chain has TRBV7-2 and TRBJ1-2; D unresolved. The CDR3 has 13 amino acids. V lost 5 bases and J 5 bases, leaving 12 bases between the germline ends. CDR1 SGHTA and CDR2 FQGNSA come from the germline V gene. This CDR3 reads CASSPQERYGYTF. For the CDR3, the DNA is TGTGCCAGCAGCCCCCAGGAAAGATATGGCTACACCTTC.

The gene calls are TRBV7-9 and TRBJ1-4, with a possible D match to TRBD1 (5 bases). Germline lookup yields CDR1 SEHNR and CDR2 FQNEAQ (reference sequence). The germline V and J ends were trimmed by 3 bases and 2 bases, with 7 bases remaining between them. CDR3 length equals 14 residues. The CDR3 protein is CASSLRGTNEKLFF. CDR3 nucleotide sequence: TGTGCCAGCAGCTTGCGGGGGACTAATGAAAAACTGTTTTTT.

V is TRBV5-1 and J is TRBJ2-5, with TRBD1 identical over 9 bases. Germline CDR1 SGHRS, CDR2 YFSETQ. V shed 3 bases and J 3 bases; nucleotides not matched to a gene: 15. CDR3 length: 18 amino acids. CDR3 bases: TGCGCCAGCAGCTGGCCCGAGGCACACAGGGGGCAGGAAGAGACCCAGTACTTC. Amino acids: CASSWPEAHRGQEETQYF.

The J gene is TRBJ1-2, the V gene TRBV5-6; no reliable D call. Germline V gives CDR1 SGHDT, CDR2 YYEEEE. The CDR3 length is 15 residues. V dropped 0 bases and J dropped 1 base, with 10 bases sitting between them. The CDR3: CASSLGHLVNYGYTF. CDR3 in DNA: TGTGCCAGCAGCTTGGGACATCTCGTTAACTATGGCTACACCTTC.

CDR3 in amino acids: CASSFGAGRGETQYF. The CDR3 nucleotides are TGTGCCAGCAGCTTCGGGGCAGGCCGGGGGGAGACCCAGTACTTC. J is TRBJ2-5 and V is TRBV7-3, with a possible D match to TRBD2 (6 bases). Trimming pared 3 bases from V and 5 bases from J, leaving 16 bases between. Germline V gives CDR1 SGHTA, CDR2 FQGTGA. The CDR3 runs 15 residues.

The rearrangement links TRBV6-5 to TRBJ2-2; weak D call: TRBD2 (5 bases). The germline V gene has CDR1 MNHEY and CDR2 SVGAGI. CDR3 length equals 11 residues. V was cut by 5 bases and J by 7 bases, with 5 bases left in between. The CDR3 sequence: CASSSGGELFF. Written as DNA, the CDR3 is TGTGCCAGCAGTAGCGGCGGGGAGCTGTTTTTT.